The entry that follows covers one T cell receptor beta chain sequence. The antigen remains unidentified. These data belong to a study of response to subunit inactivated influenza vaccine. Study-wide results and caveats: The authors suggested that every seasonal influenza vaccination recruits few new T cells.

MiXCR was run by TCRdb on the RT-PCR reads, yielding one entry per CDR3 protein. The table shows under 550,000 distinct CDR3 sequences, with approximately 6.9% occurring only once. The trim removed 0 bases at V and 6 bases at J, leaving 5 bases unmatched. Germline loops: CDR1 SGHRS, CDR2 YFSETQ. The CDR3 spans 15 residues. The clonotype comes from a man aged 50-75 years who received an inactivated influenza vaccine. The genes are TRBV5-1 and TRBJ2-1; 8 bases line up with TRBD1. The specimen comprised PBMCs from blood, sampled around 25 months after vaccination. In DNA form, the CDR3 reads TGCGCCAGCAGCTTGGTCCTCACAGGGGGCAATGAGCAGTTCTTC. This codes for CASSLVLTGGNEQFF.